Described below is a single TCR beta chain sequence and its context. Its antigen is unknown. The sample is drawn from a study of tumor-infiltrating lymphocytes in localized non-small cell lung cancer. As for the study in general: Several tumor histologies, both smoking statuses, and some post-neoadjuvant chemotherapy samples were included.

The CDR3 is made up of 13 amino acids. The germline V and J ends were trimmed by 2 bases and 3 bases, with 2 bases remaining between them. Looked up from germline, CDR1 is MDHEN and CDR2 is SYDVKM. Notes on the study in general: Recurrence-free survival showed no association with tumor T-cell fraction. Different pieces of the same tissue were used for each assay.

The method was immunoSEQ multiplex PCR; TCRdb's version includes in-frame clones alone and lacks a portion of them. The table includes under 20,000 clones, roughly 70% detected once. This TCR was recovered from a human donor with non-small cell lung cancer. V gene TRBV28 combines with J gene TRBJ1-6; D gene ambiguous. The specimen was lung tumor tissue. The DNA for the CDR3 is TGTGCCAGCAGTTTAGGCTATAATTCACCCCTCCACTTT. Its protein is CASSLGYNSPLHF. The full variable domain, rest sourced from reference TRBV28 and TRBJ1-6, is DVKVTQSSRYLVKRTGEKVFLECVQDMDHENMFWYRQDPGLGLRLIYFSYDVKMKEKGDIPEGYSVSREKKERFSLILESASTNQTSMYLCASSLGYNSPLHFGNGTRLTVT.